The clone carrying this TCR beta chain was observed at least ten times. The J segment lost 3 bases and the V segment lost 5 bases, leaving 8 bases of the junction unmatched. The CDR3 spans 16 residues. The germline CDR1 and CDR2 sequences are SEHNR and FQNEAQ (reference sequence). The data are from a study of T cells in Graves' hyperthyroidism and ophthalmopathy. From RNA transcripts, TCR beta CDR3 regions were amplified. The primer set for the first-round RT-PCR of the TCR CDR3 was HTBI. TCRdb reprocessed the multiplex PCR reads via MiXCR and lists one record per CDR3 protein. The sample has a few hundred thousand distinct CDR3 sequences; around 45% are singletons. Each diagnosis was grounded in clinical symptoms, serum thyroxine and TRAb, thyroid ultrasound, and orbital computed tomography.

The clonotype was recovered from an adult woman with Graves' disease, either hyperthyroidism or ophthalmopathy (not recorded which). Input material: peripheral blood or thyroid tissue (not recorded which). This chain joins TRBV7-9 and TRBJ2-2; 8 nucleotides align to TRBD2. The CDR3 reads CASSLIGGRYTGELFF. The CDR3 nucleotides read TGTGCCAGCAGCCTAATTGGCGGGAGGTACACCGGGGAGCTGTTTTTT.